The 3 T cell receptor beta chains listed next were all sequenced from one sample in a study of T cell responses to AZD1222 COVID-19 vaccine. Clones were sequenced by immunoSEQ multiplex PCR, and TCRdb holds only the in-frame ones, with some missing. The sample has some 110,000 clones, 92% seen once. The sequencing here drew on peripheral blood, taken on day 0 of AZD1222 vaccination. The source is an adult in good health.

The gene calls are TRBV19 and TRBJ1-6, with no clear D. CDR1 is LNHDA and CDR2 is SQIVND in the germline V gene (reference sequence). Trimming took off 4 bases at V and 5 bases at J, with 15 bases between the two ends. The CDR3 runs 16 residues. CDR3 amino acids: CASSNAVVVNNSPLHF. DNA of the CDR3: TGTGCCAGTAGTAACGCAGTCGTTGTGAATAATTCACCCCTCCACTTT.

The chain recombines TRBV5-4 with TRBJ2-1; D might be TRBD2 (5 bases). There are 16 residues in the CDR3. The germline CDR1 and CDR2 sequences are SGHNT and YYREEE (reference sequence). Trimming removed 1 base at V and 2 bases at J, with 13 bases between. CDR3 protein: CASSLFSEGPYNEQFF. As DNA, the CDR3 is TGTGCCAGCAGCTTGTTTTCCGAGGGCCCCTACAATGAGCAGTTCTTC.

The chain has TRBV4-3 and TRBJ1-6; D is ambiguous. The CDR3 has 14 amino acids. V was cut by 0 bases and J by 5 bases, with 5 bases left in between. Germline CDR1 and CDR2: LGHNA and YSLEER. The CDR3 region is CASSQDHNNSPLHF. The CDR3, as DNA: TGCGCCAGCAGCCAAGATCATAATAATTCACCCCTCCACTTT.